This TCR beta chain was captured by sequencing in a study of T cell responses to AZD1222 COVID-19 vaccine. Study results and caveats: After the peak T cell response, and only then, were repertoires sampled. Baseline seropositives among AZD1222 recipients totaled only five to seven.

Assay: immunoSEQ multiplex PCR; the TCRdb copy retains only in-frame clones and omits some. The sample lists 95,000 to 150,000 clones; around 88% were seen once. Regarding this clone: Its antigen remains unknown.

The CDR3 length is 12 residues. V was pared by 1 base and J by 0 bases, with 1 base between. Germline CDR1 reads SGHRS; CDR2 reads YFSETQ. The gene calls are TRBV5-1 and TRBJ2-5; D unclear. This TCR was sampled from an adult in good health. The sample was peripheral blood, taken on day 0 of AZD1222 vaccination. The CDR3 nucleotides read TGCGCCAGCAGCTTGAACCAAGAGACCCAGTACTTC. It encodes CASSLNQETQYF.